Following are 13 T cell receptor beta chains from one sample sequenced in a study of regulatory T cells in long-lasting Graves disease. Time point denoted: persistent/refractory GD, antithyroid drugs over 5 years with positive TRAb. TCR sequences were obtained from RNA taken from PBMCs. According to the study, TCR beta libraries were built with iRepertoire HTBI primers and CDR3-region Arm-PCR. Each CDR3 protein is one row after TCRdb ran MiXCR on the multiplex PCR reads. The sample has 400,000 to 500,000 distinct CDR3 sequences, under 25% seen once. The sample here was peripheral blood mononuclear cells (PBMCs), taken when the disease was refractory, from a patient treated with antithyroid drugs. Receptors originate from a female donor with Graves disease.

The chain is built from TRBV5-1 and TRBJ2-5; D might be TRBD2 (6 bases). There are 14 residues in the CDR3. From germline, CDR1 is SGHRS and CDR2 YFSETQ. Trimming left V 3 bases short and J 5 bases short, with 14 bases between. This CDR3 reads CASSSRDSRETQYF. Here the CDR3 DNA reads TGCGCCAGCAGCTCCCGGGACTCGAGGGAGACCCAGTACTTC.

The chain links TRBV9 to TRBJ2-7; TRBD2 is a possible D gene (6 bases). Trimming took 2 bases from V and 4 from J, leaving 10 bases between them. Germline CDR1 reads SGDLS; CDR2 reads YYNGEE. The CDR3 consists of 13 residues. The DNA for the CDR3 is TGTGCCAGCAGCGTGGGCGGGGATTACGAGCAGTACTTC. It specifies CASSVGGDYEQYF.

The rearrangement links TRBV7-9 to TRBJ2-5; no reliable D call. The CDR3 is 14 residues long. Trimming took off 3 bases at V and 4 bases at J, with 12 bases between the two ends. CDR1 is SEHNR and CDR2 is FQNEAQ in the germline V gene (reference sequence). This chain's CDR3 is CASSFRPISETQYF. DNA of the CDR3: TGTGCCAGCAGCTTTCGACCCATCTCAGAGACCCAGTACTTC. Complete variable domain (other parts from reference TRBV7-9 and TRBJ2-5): DTGVSQNPRHKITKRGQNVTFRCDPISEHNRLYWYRQTLGQGPEFLTYFQNEAQLEKSRLLSDRFSAERPKGSFSTLEIQRTEQGDSAMYLCASSFRPISETQYFGPGTRLLVL.

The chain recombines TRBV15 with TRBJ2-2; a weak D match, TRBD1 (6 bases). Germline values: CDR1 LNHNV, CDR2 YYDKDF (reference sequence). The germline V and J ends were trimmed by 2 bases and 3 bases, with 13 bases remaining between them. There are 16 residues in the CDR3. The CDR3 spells CATSRNRDIYTGELFF. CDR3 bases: TGTGCCACCAGCAGAAATAGGGACATCTACACCGGGGAGCTGTTTTTT.

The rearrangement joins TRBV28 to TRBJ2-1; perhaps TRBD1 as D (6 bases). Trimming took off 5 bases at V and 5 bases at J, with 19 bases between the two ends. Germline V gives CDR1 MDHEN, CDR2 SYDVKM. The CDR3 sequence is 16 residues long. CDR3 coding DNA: TGTGCCAGCAGTCCACCTGACAGGTTACTCCACAATGAGCAGTTCTTC. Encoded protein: CASSPPDRLLHNEQFF.

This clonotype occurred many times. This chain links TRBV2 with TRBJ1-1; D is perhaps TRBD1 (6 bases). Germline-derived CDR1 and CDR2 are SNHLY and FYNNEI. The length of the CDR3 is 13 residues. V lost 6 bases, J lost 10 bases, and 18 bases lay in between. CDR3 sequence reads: CASRASGTGAAFF. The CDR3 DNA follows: TGTGCCAGCAGAGCTTCCGGGACGGGGGCAGCTTTCTTT.

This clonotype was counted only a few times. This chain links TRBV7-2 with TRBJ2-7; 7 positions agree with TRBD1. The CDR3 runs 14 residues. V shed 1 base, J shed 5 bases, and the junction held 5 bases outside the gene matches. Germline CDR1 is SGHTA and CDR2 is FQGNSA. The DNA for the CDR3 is TGTGCCAGCAGCTTAGAACAGGGGAACGACGAGCAGTACTTC. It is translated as CASSLEQGNDEQYF.

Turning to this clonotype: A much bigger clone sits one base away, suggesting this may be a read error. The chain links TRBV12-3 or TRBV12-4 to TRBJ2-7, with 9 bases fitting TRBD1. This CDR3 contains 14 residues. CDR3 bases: TGTGCCTGCAGTTTCGGGACAGGGAAAGGCGAGCAGTACTTC. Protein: CACSFGTGKGEQYF.

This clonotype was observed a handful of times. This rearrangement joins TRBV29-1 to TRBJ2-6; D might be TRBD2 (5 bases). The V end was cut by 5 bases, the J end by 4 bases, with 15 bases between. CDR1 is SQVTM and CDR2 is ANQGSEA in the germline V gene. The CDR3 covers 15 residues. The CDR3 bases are TGCAGCGTTTTTATTCAGCGGTGGGGGGCCAACGTCCTGACTTTC. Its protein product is CSVFIQRWGANVLTF.

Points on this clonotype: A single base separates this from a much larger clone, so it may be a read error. Here the CDR3 reads CASRGGDSEKLFF. The CDR3 DNA reads TGTGCCAGCAGAGGAGGGGATAGTGAAAAACTGTTTTTT. The chain is built from TRBV6-1 and TRBJ1-4; TRBD1 is a possible D gene (5 bases). The germline V gene has CDR1 MNHNS and CDR2 SASEGT. This CDR3 is built from 13 residues. The V gene lost 6 bases and the J gene lost 7 bases, with 12 bases spanning the gap.

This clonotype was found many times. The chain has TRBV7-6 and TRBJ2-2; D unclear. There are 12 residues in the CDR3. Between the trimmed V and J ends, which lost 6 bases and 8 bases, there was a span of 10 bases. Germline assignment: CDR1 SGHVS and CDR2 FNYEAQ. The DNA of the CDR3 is TGTGCCAGCAGACAGCTGTCTGGGGAGCTGTTTTTT. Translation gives CASRQLSGELFF.

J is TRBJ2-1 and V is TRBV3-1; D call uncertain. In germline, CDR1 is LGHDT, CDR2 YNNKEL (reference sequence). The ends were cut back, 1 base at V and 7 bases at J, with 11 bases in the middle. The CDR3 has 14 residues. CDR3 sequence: CASSQGWGKNEQFF. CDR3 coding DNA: TGTGCCAGCAGCCAAGGGTGGGGAAAAAATGAGCAGTTCTTC.

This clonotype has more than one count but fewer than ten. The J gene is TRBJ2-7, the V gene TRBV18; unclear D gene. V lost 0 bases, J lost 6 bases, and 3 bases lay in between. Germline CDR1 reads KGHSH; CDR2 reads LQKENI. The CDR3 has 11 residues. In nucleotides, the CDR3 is TGTGCCAGCTCACCACCGGTCGAGCAGTACTTC. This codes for CASSPPVEQYF.